This passage covers 12 T cell receptor beta chains from one sample sequenced in a study of T cell responses to AZD1222 COVID-19 vaccine. The table came from immunoSEQ multiplex PCR; TCRdb's copy has only in-frame clones and leaves some out. The table shows about 180,000 clones, with 88% occurring only once. The source was peripheral blood, collected on day 0 of AZD1222 vaccination. The receptors derive from an adult in good health.

The V call is TRBV27, the J call TRBJ2-3; D uncertain. In germline, CDR1 is MNHEY, CDR2 SMNVEV (reference sequence). The V end lost 8 bases, the J end lost 1 base, and 10 bases lay between the germline ends. There are 13 residues in the CDR3. CDR3 in DNA: TGTGCCAGCGGAGTCACGCGCACAGATACGCAGTATTTT. Its translation is CASGVTRTDTQYF.

This chain uses TRBV6-4 with TRBJ2-1; 10 nucleotides line up with TRBD1. The germline V gene encodes CDR1 MRHNA and CDR2 SNTAGT. CDR3 length equals 15 residues. V lost 5 bases to trimming and J lost 3 bases; unmatched junction nucleotides: 4. Written as DNA, the CDR3 is TGTGCCAGCAGTTCCGGGACAGGGGACTACAATGAGCAGTTCTTC. It is translated as CASSSGTGDYNEQFF.

The chain is built from TRBV30 and TRBJ2-2, with 10 bases fitting TRBD1. Germline CDR1 is GTSNPN and CDR2 is SVGIG (reference sequence). V dropped 7 bases and J dropped 5; count of bases not matched to a gene: 19. This CDR3 is built from 18 residues. DNA for the CDR3: TGTGCCTCACATCCGGGACAGGGGTTCAGGGGCTGGACCGGGGAGCTGTTTTTT. Encoded protein: CASHPGQGFRGWTGELFF.

The table lists this clone with a count of one. The chain is built from TRBV28 and TRBJ1-2, with 8 nucleotides matching TRBD1. The CDR3 is 14 residues long. CDR1 and CDR2 (germline): MDHEN, SYDVKM. Losses at the gene ends were 6 bases for V and 8 bases for J; bases not matched to a gene: 11. CDR3 protein: CASRRHDRGGGYTF. The DNA of the CDR3 is TGTGCCAGCAGACGCCACGACAGGGGTGGGGGCTACACCTTC.

The rearrangement uses TRBV5-1 and TRBJ2-7, with 9 bases that match TRBD2. J was trimmed by 0 bases and V by 4 bases; bases with no gene match: 5. Germline values: CDR1 SGHRS, CDR2 YFSETQ. There are 15 residues in the CDR3. DNA of the CDR3: TGCGCCAGCAGCGCTCCGGGACTAGCCTCCTACGAGCAGTACTTC. Translating gives CASSAPGLASYEQYF.

This chain links TRBV6-5 with TRBJ2-1; D is ambiguous. The germline V and J ends were trimmed by 7 bases and 0 bases, with 10 bases remaining between them. CDR3 length: 14 amino acids. Germline assignment: CDR1 MNHEY and CDR2 SVGAGI. The CDR3 nucleotides read TGTGCCAGCACCGCCCCCGGCTCCTACAATGAGCAGTTCTTC. It specifies CASTAPGSYNEQFF.

This clone was picked up one time. This chain joins TRBV27 and TRBJ2-6; D not resolved. V shed 0 bases and J shed 1 base, with 1 base lying between them. The length of the CDR3 is 14 residues. The germline CDR1 and CDR2 sequences are MNHEY and SMNVEV (reference sequence). The CDR3 spells CASSLSSGANVLTF. The CDR3 region has the DNA TGTGCCAGCAGTTTATCGTCTGGGGCCAACGTCCTGACTTTC.

V and J are TRBV5-6 and TRBJ2-2, with 9 positions matching TRBD2. Trimming removed 5 bases from V and 4 bases from J; junction bases left unmatched: 6. CDR3 length: 15 amino acids. In germline, CDR1 is SGHDT, CDR2 YYEEEE. CDR3 sequence (DNA): TGTGCCAGCAGGACCGGGACTAGCCTCACCGGGGAGCTGTTTTTT. It codes for CASRTGTSLTGELFF. The full variable domain, in which reference TRBV5-6 and TRBJ2-2 provide the parts outside the CDR3, is DAGVTQSPTHLIKTRGQQVTLRCSPKSGHDTVSWYQQALGQGPQFIFQYYEEEERQRGNFPDRFSGHQFPNYSSELNVNALLLGDSALYLCASRTGTSLTGELFFGEGSRLTVL.

The rearrangement links TRBV30 to TRBJ1-2; 7 positions match TRBD1. The length of the CDR3 is 13 residues. With V trimmed by 0 bases and J by 4 bases, 2 bases remained unmatched. Germline V gene data show CDR1 as GTSNPN and CDR2 as SVGIG (reference sequence). The chain's CDR3 is CAWSVTGAYGYTF. CDR3 sequence (DNA): TGTGCCTGGAGTGTAACAGGGGCCTATGGCTACACCTTC. Combining the CDR3 with reference TRBV30 and TRBJ1-2 gives the whole variable domain SQTIHQWPATLVQPVGSPLSLECTVEGTSNPNLYWYRQAAGRGLQLLFYSVGIGQISSEVPQNLSASRPQDRQFILSSKKLLLSDSGFYLCAWSVTGAYGYTFGSGTRLTVV.

The chain employs TRBV7-9 and TRBJ1-2, with 8 nucleotides matching TRBD1. CDR1 is SEHNR and CDR2 is FQNEAQ in the germline V gene (reference sequence). With V trimmed by 5 bases and J by 4 bases, 6 bases remained unmatched. This CDR3 is 14 amino acids long. CDR3 loop: CASSLRQGSYGYTF. The CDR3 nucleotides read TGTGCCAGCAGCCTCCGACAGGGGAGCTATGGCTACACCTTC.

This rearrangement joins TRBV14 to TRBJ1-1, with unresolved D. CDR1 and CDR2 from the germline V gene are SGHDN and FVKESK. V was pared by 1 base and J by 3 bases, with 9 bases between. This CDR3 spans 14 amino acids. The CDR3 here is CASSQGLRDTEAFF. In nucleotides, the CDR3 is TGTGCCAGCAGCCAAGGACTGAGGGACACTGAAGCTTTCTTT.

The V and J genes are TRBV6-1 and TRBJ2-2; TRBD2 aligns across 7 bases. The junction had 2 bases not matched to a gene; V was cut back by 2 bases and J by 5 bases. The CDR3 covers 14 residues. Germline-derived CDR1 and CDR2 are MNHNS and SASEGT. CDR3 in amino acids: CASSEMGGTGELFF. As DNA, the CDR3 is TGTGCCAGCAGTGAAATGGGGGGGACCGGGGAGCTGTTTTTT.